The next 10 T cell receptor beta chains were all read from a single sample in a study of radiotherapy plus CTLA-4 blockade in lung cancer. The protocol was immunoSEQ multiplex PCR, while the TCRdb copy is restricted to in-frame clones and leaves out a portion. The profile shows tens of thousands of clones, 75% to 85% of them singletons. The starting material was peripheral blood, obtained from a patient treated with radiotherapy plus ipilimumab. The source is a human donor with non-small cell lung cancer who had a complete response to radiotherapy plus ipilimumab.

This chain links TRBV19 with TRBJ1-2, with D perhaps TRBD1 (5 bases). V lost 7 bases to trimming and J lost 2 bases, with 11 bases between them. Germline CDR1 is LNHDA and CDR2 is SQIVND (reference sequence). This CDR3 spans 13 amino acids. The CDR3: CASTPPGNYGYTF. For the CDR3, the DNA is TGTGCCAGTACTCCCCCAGGGAACTATGGCTACACCTTC.

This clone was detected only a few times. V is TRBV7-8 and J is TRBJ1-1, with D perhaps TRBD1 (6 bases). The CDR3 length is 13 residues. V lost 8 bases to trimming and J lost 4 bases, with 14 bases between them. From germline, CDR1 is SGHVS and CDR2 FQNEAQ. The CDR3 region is CASGYRVSTEAFF. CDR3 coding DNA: TGTGCCAGCGGATACAGGGTATCCACTGAAGCTTTCTTT.

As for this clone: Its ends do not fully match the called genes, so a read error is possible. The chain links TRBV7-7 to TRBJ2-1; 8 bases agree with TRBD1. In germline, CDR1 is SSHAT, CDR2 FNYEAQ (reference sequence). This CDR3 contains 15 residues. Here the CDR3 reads CASSLALGQGNEQFF. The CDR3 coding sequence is TGTGCTAGCAGCTTAGCTCTCGGACAGGGAAATGAGCAGTTCTTC.

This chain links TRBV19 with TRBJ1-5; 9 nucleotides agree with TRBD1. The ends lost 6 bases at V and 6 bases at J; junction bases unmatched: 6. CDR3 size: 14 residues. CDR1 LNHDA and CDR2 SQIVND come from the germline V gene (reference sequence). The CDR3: CASSGQGSVQPQHF. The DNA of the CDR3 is TGTGCCAGTAGCGGACAGGGGAGTGTTCAGCCCCAGCATTTT.

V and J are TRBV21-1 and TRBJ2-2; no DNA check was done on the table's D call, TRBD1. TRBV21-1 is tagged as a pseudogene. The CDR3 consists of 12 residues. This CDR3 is CATRKGRRELFF. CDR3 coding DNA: TGTGCCACCCGGAAGGGGCGGCGGGAGCTGTTTTTT.

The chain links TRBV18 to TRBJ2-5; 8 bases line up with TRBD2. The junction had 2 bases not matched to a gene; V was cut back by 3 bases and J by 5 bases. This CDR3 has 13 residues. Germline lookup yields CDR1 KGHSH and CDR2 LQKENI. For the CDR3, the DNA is TGTGCCAGCTCACCTCCTAGCGGGGAGACCCAGTACTTC. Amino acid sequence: CASSPPSGETQYF.

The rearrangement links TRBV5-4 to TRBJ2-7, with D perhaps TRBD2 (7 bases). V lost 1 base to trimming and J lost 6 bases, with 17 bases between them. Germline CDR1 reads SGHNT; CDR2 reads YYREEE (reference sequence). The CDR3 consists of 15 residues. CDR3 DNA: TGTGCCAGCAGCTTGCTCGTGGGGGGGCCAGTCGAGCAGTACTTC. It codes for CASSLLVGGPVEQYF.

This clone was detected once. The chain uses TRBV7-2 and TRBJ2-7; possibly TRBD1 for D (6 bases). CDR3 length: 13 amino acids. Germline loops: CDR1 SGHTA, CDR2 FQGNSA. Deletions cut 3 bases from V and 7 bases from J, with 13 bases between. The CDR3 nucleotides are TGTGCCAGCAGCTTCCAGGGGCTAGGTGAGCAGTACTTC. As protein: CASSFQGLGEQYF. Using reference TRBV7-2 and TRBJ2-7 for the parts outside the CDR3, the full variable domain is GAGVSQSPSNKVTEKGKDVELRCDPISGHTALYWYRQSLGQGLEFLIYFQGNSAPDKSGLPSDRFSAERTGGSVSTLTIQRTQQEDSAVYLCASSFQGLGEQYFGPGTRLTVT.

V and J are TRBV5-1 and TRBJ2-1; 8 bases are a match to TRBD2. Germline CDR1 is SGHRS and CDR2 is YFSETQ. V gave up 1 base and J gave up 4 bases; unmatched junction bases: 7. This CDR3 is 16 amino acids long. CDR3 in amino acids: CASSLSSGGGYNEQFF. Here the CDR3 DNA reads TGCGCCAGCAGCTTGAGCTCTGGCGGGGGGTACAATGAGCAGTTCTTC.

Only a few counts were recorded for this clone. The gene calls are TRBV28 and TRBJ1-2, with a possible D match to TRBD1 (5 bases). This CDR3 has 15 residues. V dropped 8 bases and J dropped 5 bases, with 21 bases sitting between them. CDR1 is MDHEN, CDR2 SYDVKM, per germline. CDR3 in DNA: TGTGCCAGCGGCGGCAGGGATTCGGTGACGTATGGCTACACCTTC. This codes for CASGGRDSVTYGYTF.